A single sample is the source of the 26 T cell receptor beta chains below, sequenced in a study of T cells in localized non-small cell lung cancer. This table comes from immunoSEQ multiplex PCR, and its TCRdb copy is limited to in-frame clones, with some not included. The table shows approximately 24,000 clones, with around 90% occurring only once. Sample: peripheral blood, taken before any cancer treatment. Receptors originate from a female donor older than 55 with stage II squamous cell lung carcinoma.

This chain links TRBV2 with TRBJ2-5; unclear D gene. Germline loops: CDR1 SNHLY, CDR2 FYNNEI. The V gene lost 5 bases and the J gene lost 2 bases, with 12 bases spanning the gap. The CDR3 is 14 residues long. The CDR3 nucleotides read TGTGCCAGCAGTCAAACTTCGGAACAAGAGACCCAGTACTTC. Encoded protein: CASSQTSEQETQYF.

J is TRBJ1-4 and V is TRBV29-1, with D possibly matching TRBD1 (5 bases). There are 13 residues in the CDR3. In germline, CDR1 is SQVTM, CDR2 ANQGSEA. The germline V and J ends were trimmed by 1 base and 5 bases, with 8 bases remaining between them. The CDR3 sequence is CSVEGGGNEKLFF. DNA for the CDR3: TGCAGCGTTGAAGGGGGGGGGAATGAAAAACTGTTTTTT.

The genes are TRBV6-5 and TRBJ2-7, with D unresolved. The ends were cut back, 6 bases at V and 2 bases at J, with 14 bases in the middle. There are 14 residues in the CDR3. CDR1 is MNHEY and CDR2 is SVGAGI in the germline V gene. CDR3 residues: CASSDPGPTYEQYF. The CDR3 nucleotides are TGTGCCAGCAGCGACCCCGGGCCCACCTACGAGCAGTACTTC.

This sequence joins TRBV19 and TRBJ1-2; TRBD1 might be the D (5 bases). Trimming removed 4 bases from V and 8 bases from J, with 14 bases in between. The length of the CDR3 is 13 residues. Germline V gives CDR1 LNHDA, CDR2 SQIVND (reference sequence). CDR3: CASSTRAGLGYTF. DNA of the CDR3: TGTGCCAGTAGTACTCGGGCAGGGTTGGGCTACACCTTC.

This clone has just one count. The CDR3 loop is CASSPTADSNQPQHF. In DNA, the CDR3 is TGTGCCAGCAGTCCGACAGCCGATAGCAATCAGCCCCAGCATTTT. This sequence joins TRBV6-1 and TRBJ1-5; D is possibly TRBD1 (5 bases). CDR1 is MNHNS, CDR2 SASEGT, per germline. V lost 5 bases to trimming and J lost 0 bases, with 11 bases between them. The CDR3 runs 15 residues.

The chain uses TRBV6-5 and TRBJ1-2, with D uncertain. Germline lookup yields CDR1 MNHEY and CDR2 SVGAGI. V lost 0 bases to trimming and J lost 4 bases, with 12 bases between them. This CDR3 comprises 15 residues. CDR3 residues: CASSYSPTVTYGYTF. The DNA for the CDR3 is TGTGCCAGCAGTTACTCTCCCACAGTTACCTATGGCTACACCTTC.

V is TRBV6-6 and J is TRBJ1-1; 8 bases fit TRBD1. The CDR3 runs 15 residues. With V trimmed by 6 bases and J by 3 bases, 9 bases remained unmatched. Germline CDR1 reads MNHNY; CDR2 reads SVGAGI (reference sequence). CDR3 DNA sequence: TGTGCCAGCAGGAACCCGACAGGGGTCGACACTGAAGCTTTCTTT. Amino acids: CASRNPTGVDTEAFF.

The chain couples TRBV6-6 to TRBJ1-2, with D possibly matching TRBD1 (5 bases). The CDR3 is made up of 12 amino acids. Trimming removed 6 bases from V and 6 bases from J, with 11 bases in between. Looked up from germline, CDR1 is MNHNY and CDR2 is SVGAGI (reference sequence). The chain's CDR3 is CASSEGRDGYTF. The CDR3 DNA reads as TGTGCCAGCAGCGAAGGCAGGGATGGCTACACCTTC.

This chain uses TRBV7-9 with TRBJ2-2, with D maybe TRBD1 (8 bases). The germline V gene has CDR1 SEHNR and CDR2 FQNEAQ (reference sequence). V lost 5 bases to trimming and J lost 5 bases, with 18 bases between them. CDR3 length: 16 residues. The CDR3, as DNA: TGTGCCAGCAGCCACAGGGGGGGAGCTAGGACCGGGGAGCTGTTTTTT. It translates to CASSHRGGARTGELFF.

The J gene is TRBJ2-7, the V gene TRBV4-2, with 8 bases that match TRBD1. The CDR3 spans 14 residues. Germline V CDR1 and CDR2: LGHNA, YNFKEQ. With V trimmed by 4 bases and J by 0 bases, 2 bases remained unmatched. Here the CDR3 reads CASSPTGGSYEQYF. CDR3 coding DNA: TGTGCCAGCAGCCCAACAGGGGGCTCCTACGAGCAGTACTTC.

The chain recombines TRBV5-1 with TRBJ1-6, with 8 positions matching TRBD1. V gave up 1 base and J gave up 7 bases; unmatched junction bases: 10. Germline-derived CDR1 and CDR2 are SGHRS and YFSETQ. The CDR3 contains 17 residues. CDR3 nucleotide sequence: TGCGCCAGCAGCTTGACCGACAGGGGCAACCAAAATTCACCCCTCCACTTT. The encoded protein is CASSLTDRGNQNSPLHF.

The chain combines TRBV6-5 with TRBJ1-1; 9 bases fit TRBD1. The trim removed 6 bases at V and 5 bases at J, leaving 4 bases unmatched. Germline assignment: CDR1 MNHEY and CDR2 SVGAGI. This CDR3 is 13 amino acids long. The CDR3 region is CASRGTGNTEAFF. For the CDR3, the DNA is TGTGCCAGCAGGGGGACAGGGAATACTGAAGCTTTCTTT.

The chain is built from TRBV2 and TRBJ2-7; tentative D call: TRBD1 (5 bases). The CDR3 extends over 13 amino acids. Germline values: CDR1 SNHLY, CDR2 FYNNEI. V was shortened by 4 bases and J by 3 bases, with 10 bases between the two germline ends. The CDR3 DNA is TGTGCCAGCAGTGCGTGGCAGGGCTACGAGCAGTACTTC. It is translated as CASSAWQGYEQYF.

The genes are TRBV2 and TRBJ2-7, with D uncertain. The CDR3 is made up of 12 amino acids. CDR1 and CDR2 (germline): SNHLY, FYNNEI. Between the trimmed V and J ends, which lost 0 bases and 4 bases, there was a span of 4 bases. CDR3 protein: CASSEAGYEQYF. The DNA of the CDR3 is TGTGCCAGCAGTGAAGCGGGTTACGAGCAGTACTTC. Complete variable domain (other parts from reference TRBV2 and TRBJ2-7): EPEVTQTPSHQVTQMGQEVILRCVPISNHLYFYWYRQILGQKVEFLVSFYNNEISEKSEIFDDQFSVERPDGSNFTLKIRSTKLEDSAMYFCASSEAGYEQYFGPGTRLTVT.

The J gene is TRBJ2-5, the V gene TRBV10-3; TRBD2 agrees at 8 bases. Germline V gives CDR1 ENHRY, CDR2 SYGVKD. The CDR3 spans 18 residues. After removal of 6 bases from V and 3 bases from J, the junction contained 18 bases not matched to a gene. The CDR3 spells CAIREQPSGGRPEETQYF. The DNA of the CDR3 is TGTGCCATCAGGGAGCAGCCCAGCGGGGGTAGACCCGAAGAGACCCAGTACTTC.

The sample holds one count of this clone. The V gene is TRBV7-9, the J gene TRBJ2-3, with D possibly TRBD1 on 5 matching bases. CDR3 length: 15 residues. CDR1 and CDR2 (germline): SEHNR, FQNEAQ (reference sequence). Trimming pared 4 bases from V and 1 base from J, leaving 12 bases between. This CDR3 is CASSSYSTGTDTQYF. The DNA for the CDR3 is TGTGCCAGCAGCTCCTACTCGACAGGCACAGATACGCAGTATTTT.

J is TRBJ1-5 and V is TRBV7-2, with D tentatively TRBD1 (5 bases). Germline values: CDR1 SGHTA, CDR2 FQGNSA. The CDR3 has 13 residues. Deletions cut 8 bases from V and 9 bases from J, with 17 bases between. The CDR3 nucleotides read TGTGCCAGCGGACTCGACAGCCTTGCGCCCCAGCATTTT. It is translated as CASGLDSLAPQHF.

This chain uses TRBV7-9 with TRBJ1-2; D unresolved. The V end was cut by 3 bases, the J end by 3 bases, with 14 bases between. Germline V CDR1 and CDR2: SEHNR, FQNEAQ (reference sequence). This CDR3 spans 15 amino acids. The CDR3 bases are TGTGCCAGCAGCTTTTTGATGTCAGTCTACTATGGCTACACCTTC. It codes for CASSFLMSVYYGYTF.

On this clone: This specimen includes other DNA sequences encoding the same CDR3. The J gene is TRBJ1-5, the V gene TRBV18; 9 bases align to TRBD1. Germline values: CDR1 KGHSH, CDR2 LQKENI. V shed 6 bases, J shed 2 bases, and the junction held 5 bases outside the gene matches. This CDR3 comprises 15 residues. The CDR3 DNA reads as TGTGCCAGCTCTCCGGACAGGGGCGGCAATCAGCCCCAGCATTTT. Protein sequence: CASSPDRGGNQPQHF.

J is TRBJ2-7 and V is TRBV29-1; 8 bases are shared with TRBD1. Germline V gene lookup returns CDR1 SQVTM and CDR2 ANQGSEA. CDR3 size: 17 residues. V lost 4 bases and J lost 2; bases outside the gene matches: 16. This CDR3 is CSVVAGGRQGITYEQYF. The CDR3 nucleotides are TGCAGCGTTGTTGCAGGCGGCAGACAGGGGATTACCTACGAGCAGTACTTC.

This clone has just a few counts. The V gene is TRBV2, the J gene TRBJ1-1, with 9 bases lining up with TRBD1. The V gene's germline CDR1 is SNHLY and CDR2 FYNNEI. This CDR3 contains 15 residues. V shed 5 bases, J shed 4 bases, and the junction held 8 bases outside the gene matches. CDR3 residues: CASSPEQGASTEAFF. CDR3 bases: TGTGCCAGCAGTCCCGAACAGGGGGCTAGCACTGAAGCTTTCTTT. Filled out from reference TRBV2 and TRBJ1-1, the complete variable domain reads EPEVTQTPSHQVTQMGQEVILRCVPISNHLYFYWYRQILGQKVEFLVSFYNNEISEKSEIFDDQFSVERPDGSNFTLKIRSTKLEDSAMYFCASSPEQGASTEAFFGQGTRLTVV.

CDR3 sequence: CATSRDRADVLTEAFF. In nucleotides, the CDR3 is TGTGCCACCAGCAGAGATCGGGCAGATGTCCTCACTGAAGCTTTCTTT. The rearrangement joins TRBV15 to TRBJ1-1; D unclear. The germline CDR1 and CDR2 sequences are LNHNV and YYDKDF (reference sequence). Between the trimmed V and J ends, which lost 0 bases and 4 bases, there was a span of 15 bases. There are 16 residues in the CDR3.

This rearrangement joins TRBV11-1 to TRBJ2-3, with no clear D. Germline CDR1 is SGHAT and CDR2 is FQDESV (reference sequence). The CDR3 consists of 15 residues. V was pared by 4 bases and J by 1 base, with 12 bases between. The CDR3 protein is CASSSFSRRTDTQYF. The CDR3 coding sequence is TGTGCCAGCAGCTCATTTAGCAGGCGCACAGATACGCAGTATTTT. Drawing the rest from reference TRBV11-1 and TRBJ2-3, the complete variable domain is EAEVAQSPRYKITEKSQAVAFWCDPISGHATLYWYRQILGQGPELLVQFQDESVVDDSQLPKDRFSAERLKGVDSTLKIQPAELGDSAMYLCASSSFSRRTDTQYFGPGTRLTVL.

The V gene is TRBV2, the J gene TRBJ2-7; D could derive from TRBD1 or TRBD2 (6 bases each). Germline lookup yields CDR1 SNHLY and CDR2 FYNNEI. Deletions cut 4 bases from V and 4 bases from J, with 14 bases between. This CDR3 spans 14 amino acids. Here the CDR3 reads CASSVGGGLYEQYF. The CDR3 DNA sequence: TGTGCCAGCAGTGTCGGAGGGGGGCTGTACGAGCAGTACTTC.

This clone was observed once. This rearrangement joins TRBV4-1 to TRBJ2-3; tentatively, D is TRBD1 (6 bases). V gave up 0 bases and J gave up 1 base, with 11 bases separating them. The CDR3 is 16 residues long. CDR1 and CDR2 (germline): MGHRA, YSYEKL. CDR3 in DNA: TGCGCCAGCAGCCAAGATACAGGGTCCCGCACAGATACGCAGTATTTT. Its translation: CASSQDTGSRTDTQYF.

V gene TRBV11-2 combines with J gene TRBJ2-5; TRBD1 matches at 8 bases. The V gene end was trimmed by 4 bases and the J gene end by 5 bases; junction bases not matched to a gene: 9. This CDR3 has 15 amino acids. CDR1 and CDR2 from the germline V gene are SGHAT and FQNNGV. For the CDR3, the DNA is TGTGCCAGCAGCTCAGTAGTGGGACAGGCGGAGACCCAGTACTTC. This gives the protein CASSSVVGQAETQYF. Complete variable domain (other parts from reference TRBV11-2 and TRBJ2-5): EAGVAQSPRYKIIEKRQSVAFWCNPISGHATLYWYQQILGQGPKLLIQFQNNGVVDDSQLPKDRFSAERLKGVDSTLKIQPAKLEDSAVYLCASSSVVGQAETQYFGPGTRLLVL.